Included here is one TCR beta chain sequence, with context. These data belong to a study of cytomegalovirus exposure and HLA in healthy donors. Across the whole study: In an early release, HLA-typed donors contributed tens of millions of unique TCR sequences.

Primers included in the PCR were 60 Vbeta and 13 Jbeta primers. Here immunoSEQ multiplex PCR was the method, and the copy in TCRdb shows in-frame clones only, minus some. The data contain some 150,000 clones, 80% of them singletons. The V gene end was trimmed by 4 bases and the J gene end by 0 bases; junction bases not matched to a gene: 9. The germline gives CDR1 LNHDA, CDR2 SQIVND (reference sequence). The CDR3 sequence is 16 residues long. The TCR was taken from a man aged 25 to 45 in good health and CMV-seronegative. The sample consisted of PBMCs. This chain joins TRBV19 and TRBJ2-7, with 7 bases aligning to TRBD2. CDR3 amino acids: CASSTGRGGNSYEQYF. The CDR3 DNA is TGTGCCAGTAGTACTGGGCGGGGAGGGAACTCCTACGAGCAGTACTTC.